The sample holds many counts of the clone carrying this TCR beta chain. Its matching antigen is unknown. Arm-PCR of CDR3 regions and iRepertoire HTBI primers were the basis on which TCR beta libraries were built. TCRdb independently ran MiXCR on the multiplex PCR reads; one entry per CDR3 protein. The sample lists approximately 400,000 distinct CDR3 sequences, approximately 15% occurring once. Looked up from germline, CDR1 is MDHEN and CDR2 is SYDVKM. This CDR3 contains 15 residues. V was pared by 5 bases and J by 8 bases, with 18 bases between. Time point denoted: newly diagnosed GD, antithyroid drugs for less than 3 months. PBMC RNA served as the TCR library source. The authors diagnosed Graves' disease using American Thyroid Association guidelines. These data belong to a study of regulatory T cells in long-lasting Graves disease. Study-wide findings and caveats: Persistent patients shared 2,500 to 3,000 public clonotypes among themselves. Newly diagnosed patients shared fewer, at under 1,000. Persistent Graves' patients showed less TCR diversity than newly diagnosed ones. Persistent cases favored TRBV28, TRBJ1-2 and TRBJ2-5.

The same data also went into a second study, on T cells in Graves' hyperthyroidism and ophthalmopathy.

This TCR was recovered from a middle-aged woman with Graves disease. The material sequenced was peripheral blood mononuclear cells (PBMCs), taken at new diagnosis, from a patient treated with antithyroid drugs. This rearrangement joins TRBV28 to TRBJ1-4; tentatively, D is TRBD1 (5 bases). The CDR3 nucleotides read TGTGCCAGCAGTCCCCTGACCCGGGGGTGGGAAAAACTGTTTTTT. Encoded protein: CASSPLTRGWEKLFF. Combining the CDR3 with reference TRBV28 and TRBJ1-4 gives the whole variable domain DVKVTQSSRYLVKRTGEKVFLECVQDMDHENMFWYRQDPGLGLRLIYFSYDVKMKEKGDIPEGYSVSREKKERFSLILESASTNQTSMYLCASSPLTRGWEKLFFGSGTQLSVL.